What follows are 13 T cell receptor beta chains derived from one specimen sequenced in a study of technical replicates of blood from several donors. Data came from immunoSEQ multiplex PCR; TCRdb stores just in-frame clones and leaves some out. The sample consists of about 99,000 clones, 95% of them appearing once. Sequencing used T cells isolated from PBMCs. The receptors were gathered from a human donor in good health.

This clone appeared once. The CDR3 loop reads CASSPAAGVGEQYF. The CDR3 DNA reads TGCGCCAGCAGCCCTGCAGCGGGAGTAGGGGAGCAGTACTTC. The chain recombines TRBV4-1 with TRBJ2-7; TRBD2 agrees at 8 bases. Unmatched junction bases numbered 9, after V lost 4 bases and J lost 7 bases. CDR1 and CDR2 (germline): MGHRA, YSYEKL. The CDR3 consists of 14 residues.

The chain recombines TRBV19 with TRBJ2-3; the match to TRBD2 covers 14 bases. The V and J ends lost 5 bases and 7 bases, in that order; junction bases with no gene match: 8. CDR3 length: 16 amino acids. Germline V gives CDR1 LNHDA, CDR2 SQIVND (reference sequence). The CDR3 nucleotides read TGTGCCAGTAGTTTGACTAGCGGGGGGGCGGGTAATACGCAGTATTTT. Protein sequence: CASSLTSGGAGNTQYF.

The chain combines TRBV28 with TRBJ1-1; 7 bases fit TRBD1. CDR3 length equals 13 residues. Germline assignment: CDR1 MDHEN and CDR2 SYDVKM. After removal of 6 bases from V and 5 bases from J, the junction contained 6 bases not matched to a gene. The CDR3 region is CASRTGAWTEAFF. In DNA form, the CDR3 reads TGTGCCAGCAGAACAGGGGCTTGGACTGAAGCTTTCTTT.

This clone occurred once. V is TRBV7-9 and J is TRBJ2-7; a weak D match, TRBD1 (6 bases). This CDR3 region has 14 residues. Trimming left V 4 bases short and J 2 bases short, with 12 bases between. The germline V gene encodes CDR1 SEHNR and CDR2 FQNEAQ (reference sequence). CDR3 nucleotide sequence: TGTGCCAGCAGCTCGCTGGACAGTACCTACGAGCAGTACTTC. The encoded protein is CASSSLDSTYEQYF. The variable domain in full, with the rest retrieved from reference TRBV7-9 and TRBJ2-7, is DTGVSQNPRHKITKRGQNVTFRCDPISEHNRLYWYRQTLGQGPEFLTYFQNEAQLEKSRLLSDRFSAERPKGSFSTLEIQRTEQGDSAMYLCASSSLDSTYEQYFGPGTRLTVT.

The rearrangement joins TRBV14 to TRBJ2-7, with TRBD1 identical over 9 bases. The CDR3 runs 15 residues. V was clipped by 4 bases and J by 6 bases; unmatched bases: 10. Germline loops: CDR1 SGHDN, CDR2 FVKESK. The CDR3 bases are TGTGCCAGCAGCCTCAGCGGGACAGGGTTTGTCGAGCAGTACTTC. It translates to CASSLSGTGFVEQYF.

V is TRBV6-1 and J is TRBJ1-1, with D maybe TRBD1 (6 bases). Trimming pared 7 bases from V and 1 base from J, leaving 10 bases between. CDR1 MNHNS and CDR2 SASEGT come from the germline V gene. The CDR3 has 13 residues. The CDR3 protein is CASIQGTNTEAFF. The CDR3 DNA sequence: TGTGCCAGCATTCAGGGGACGAACACTGAAGCTTTCTTT.

The chain joins TRBV27 to TRBJ2-7; tentatively, D is TRBD1 (5 bases). The CDR3 is made up of 15 amino acids. Germline CDR1 is MNHEY and CDR2 is SMNVEV (reference sequence). V lost 2 bases, J lost 3 bases, and 14 bases lay in between. In nucleotides, the CDR3 is TGTGCCAGCAGTTTAGGGGCCATGACAGTCTACGAGCAGTACTTC. Translation: CASSLGAMTVYEQYF.

The CDR3 region is CASSLRDWANEQFF. The DNA for the CDR3 is TGTGCCAGCAGCCTCCGGGACTGGGCGAATGAGCAGTTCTTC. J is TRBJ2-1 and V is TRBV14, with a possible D match to TRBD2 (6 bases). The V end lost 4 bases, the J end lost 7 bases, and 14 bases lay between the germline ends. CDR1 is SGHDN, CDR2 FVKESK, per germline. CDR3 length equals 14 residues. Full variable domain (missing parts from reference TRBV14 and TRBJ2-1): EAGVTQFPSHSVIEKGQTVTLRCDPISGHDNLYWYRRVMGKEIKFLLHFVKESKQDESGMPNNRFLAERTGGTYSTLKVQPAELEDSGVYFCASSLRDWANEQFFGPGTRLTVL.

The rearrangement uses TRBV10-3 and TRBJ1-1; D unclear. Trimming removed 2 bases at V and 0 bases at J, with 4 bases between. Germline assignment: CDR1 ENHRY and CDR2 SYGVKD. The CDR3 runs to 13 residues. CDR3 sequence: CAISETVNTEAFF. The CDR3 region has the DNA TGTGCCATCAGTGAGACAGTGAACACTGAAGCTTTCTTT.

This clone was seen a single time. J is TRBJ2-3 and V is TRBV10-3; 7 nucleotides align to TRBD2. Germline values: CDR1 ENHRY, CDR2 SYGVKD. CDR3 length equals 14 residues. V was pared by 6 bases and J by 2 bases, with 5 bases of the junction left unmatched. The DNA for the CDR3 is TGTGCCATCAGCAGCGGGGTTGTCACAGATACGCAGTATTTT. Translation: CAISSGVVTDTQYF.

The V call is TRBV4-2, the J call TRBJ2-7, with 8 bases lining up with TRBD2. J was trimmed by 2 bases and V by 3 bases; bases with no gene match: 3. The CDR3 sequence is 14 residues long. Germline V gives CDR1 LGHNA, CDR2 YNFKEQ. The CDR3 sequence: CASSQTGLAYEQYF. In nucleotides, the CDR3 is TGTGCCAGCAGCCAGACGGGACTAGCCTACGAGCAGTACTTC.

The chain recombines TRBV19 with TRBJ2-3; tentative D call: TRBD2 (6 bases). The CDR3 consists of 14 residues. Per germline, CDR1 LNHDA and CDR2 SQIVND (reference sequence). V was trimmed by 4 bases and J by 0 bases, leaving 8 bases between them. CDR3 DNA sequence: TGTGCCAGTAGTACTAGCGTCAGCACAGATACGCAGTATTTT. Its protein product is CASSTSVSTDTQYF.

Note on this clone: A read error may account for a junction end that differs from germline. The V gene is TRBV6-5, the J gene TRBJ1-1; D is unresolved. Germline V gene lookup returns CDR1 MNHEY and CDR2 SVGAGI. The CDR3 covers 13 residues. The CDR3 protein is CAGSYLGNTEAFF. The CDR3, as DNA: TGTGCCGGCAGTTACCTCGGGAACACTGAAGCTTTCTTT.